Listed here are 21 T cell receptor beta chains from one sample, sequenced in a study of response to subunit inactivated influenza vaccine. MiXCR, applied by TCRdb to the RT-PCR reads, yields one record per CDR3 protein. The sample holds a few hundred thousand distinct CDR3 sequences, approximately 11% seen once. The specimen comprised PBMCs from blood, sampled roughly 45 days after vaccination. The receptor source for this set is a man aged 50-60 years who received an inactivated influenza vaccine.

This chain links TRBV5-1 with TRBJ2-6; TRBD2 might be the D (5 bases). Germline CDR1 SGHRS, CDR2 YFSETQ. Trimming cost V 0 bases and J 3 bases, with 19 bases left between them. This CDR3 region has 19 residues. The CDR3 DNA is TGCGCCAGCAGCTTGGCGGGGTATGGGGATCTTGGTGGGGCCAACGTCCTGACTTTC. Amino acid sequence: CASSLAGYGDLGGANVLTF.

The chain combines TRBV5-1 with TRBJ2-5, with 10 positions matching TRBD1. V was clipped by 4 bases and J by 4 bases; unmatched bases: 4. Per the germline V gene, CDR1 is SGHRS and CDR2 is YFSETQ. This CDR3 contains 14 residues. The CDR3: CASSIGQGGETQYF. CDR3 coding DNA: TGCGCCAGCAGCATCGGACAGGGGGGAGAGACCCAGTACTTC.

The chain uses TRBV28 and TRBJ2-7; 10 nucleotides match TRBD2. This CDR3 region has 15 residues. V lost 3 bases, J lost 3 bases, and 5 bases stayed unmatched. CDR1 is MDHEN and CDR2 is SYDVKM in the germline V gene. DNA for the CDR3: TGTGCCAGCAGTTTTTATCTAGCGGGAGTCTACGAGCAGTACTTC. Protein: CASSFYLAGVYEQYF.

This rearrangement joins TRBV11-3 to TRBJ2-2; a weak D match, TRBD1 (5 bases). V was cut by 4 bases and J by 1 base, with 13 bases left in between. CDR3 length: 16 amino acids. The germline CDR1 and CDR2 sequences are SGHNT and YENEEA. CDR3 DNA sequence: TGTGCCAGCAGCTCCGACAGAGTCCAGAACACCGGGGAGCTGTTTTTT. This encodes CASSSDRVQNTGELFF. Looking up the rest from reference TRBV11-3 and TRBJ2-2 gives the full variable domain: EAGVVQSPRYKIIEKKQPVAFWCNPISGHNTLYWYLQNLGQGPELLIRYENEEAVDDSQLPKDRFSAERLKGVDSTLKIQPAELGDSAVYLCASSSDRVQNTGELFFGEGSRLTVL.

The DNA for the CDR3 is TGTGCCAGCAGCTGGCTAGCGGGCCCTTACAATGAGCAGTTCTTC. Encoded protein: CASSWLAGPYNEQFF. The chain employs TRBV7-6 and TRBJ2-1, with 8 nucleotides matching TRBD2. This CDR3 is 15 amino acids long. V dropped 4 bases and J dropped 4; count of bases not matched to a gene: 6. Germline CDR1 and CDR2: SGHVS and FNYEAQ.

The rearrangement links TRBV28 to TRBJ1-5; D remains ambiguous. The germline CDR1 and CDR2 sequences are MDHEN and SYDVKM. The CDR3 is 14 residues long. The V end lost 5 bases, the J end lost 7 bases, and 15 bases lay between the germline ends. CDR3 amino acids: CASSPALGKQPQHF. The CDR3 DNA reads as TGTGCCAGCAGTCCCGCGCTAGGGAAGCAGCCCCAGCATTTT.

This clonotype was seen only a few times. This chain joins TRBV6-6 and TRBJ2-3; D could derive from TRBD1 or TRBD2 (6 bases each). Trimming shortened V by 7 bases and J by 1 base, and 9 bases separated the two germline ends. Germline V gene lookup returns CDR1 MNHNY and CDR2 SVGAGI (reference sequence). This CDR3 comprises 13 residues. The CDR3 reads CASTGAGTDTQYF. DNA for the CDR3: TGTGCCAGCACGGGGGCAGGCACAGATACGCAGTATTTT.

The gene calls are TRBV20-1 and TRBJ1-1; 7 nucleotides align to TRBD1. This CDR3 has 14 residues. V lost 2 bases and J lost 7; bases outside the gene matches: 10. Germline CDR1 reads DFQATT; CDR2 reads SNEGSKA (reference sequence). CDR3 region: CSARPPGQRIEAFF. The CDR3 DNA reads TGCAGTGCTAGACCCCCGGGACAGAGGATTGAAGCTTTCTTT.

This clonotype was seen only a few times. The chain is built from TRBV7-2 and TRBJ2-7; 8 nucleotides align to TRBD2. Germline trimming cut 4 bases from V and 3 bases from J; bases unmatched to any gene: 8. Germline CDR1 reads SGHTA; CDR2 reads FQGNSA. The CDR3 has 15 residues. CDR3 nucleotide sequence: TGTGCCAGCAGCTCTTTCGGGACTAGTGGCTACGAGCAGTACTTC. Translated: CASSSFGTSGYEQYF.

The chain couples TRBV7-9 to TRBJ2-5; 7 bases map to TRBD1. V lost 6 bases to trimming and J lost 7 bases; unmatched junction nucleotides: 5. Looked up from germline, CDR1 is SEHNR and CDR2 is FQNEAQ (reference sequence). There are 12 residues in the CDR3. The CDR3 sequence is CASRDRWMTQYF. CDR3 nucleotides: TGTGCCAGCAGGGACAGGTGGATGACCCAGTACTTC.

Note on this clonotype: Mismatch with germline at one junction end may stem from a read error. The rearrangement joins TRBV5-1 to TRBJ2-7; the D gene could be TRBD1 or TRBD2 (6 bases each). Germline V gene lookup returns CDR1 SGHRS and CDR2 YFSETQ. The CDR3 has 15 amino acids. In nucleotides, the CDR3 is TGCGCCAGCAGCTTCAGGGGCGCGTCGGACTACGAGCAGGACTTC. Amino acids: CASSFRGASDYEQDF.

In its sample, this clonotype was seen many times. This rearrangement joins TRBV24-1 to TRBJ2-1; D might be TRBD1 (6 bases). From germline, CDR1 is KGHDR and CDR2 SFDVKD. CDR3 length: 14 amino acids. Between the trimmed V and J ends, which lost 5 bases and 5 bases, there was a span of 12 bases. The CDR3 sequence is CATSVGTLDNEQFF. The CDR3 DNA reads TGTGCCACCAGTGTCGGGACACTCGACAATGAGCAGTTCTTC.

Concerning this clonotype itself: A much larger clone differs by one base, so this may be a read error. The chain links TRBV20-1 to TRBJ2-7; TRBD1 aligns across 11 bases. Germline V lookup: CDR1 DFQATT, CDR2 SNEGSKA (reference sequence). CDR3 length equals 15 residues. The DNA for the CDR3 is TGCAGTGCTAGATCCTCGGACAGGGGGCTGTACGAGCAGCACTTC. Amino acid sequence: CSARSSDRGLYEQHF.

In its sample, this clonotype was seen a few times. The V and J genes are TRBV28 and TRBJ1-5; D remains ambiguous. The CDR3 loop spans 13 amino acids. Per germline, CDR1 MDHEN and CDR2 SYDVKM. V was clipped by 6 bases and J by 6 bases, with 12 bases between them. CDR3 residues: CASSRGLAQPQHF. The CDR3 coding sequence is TGTGCCAGCAGCAGAGGTTTGGCTCAGCCCCAGCATTTT.

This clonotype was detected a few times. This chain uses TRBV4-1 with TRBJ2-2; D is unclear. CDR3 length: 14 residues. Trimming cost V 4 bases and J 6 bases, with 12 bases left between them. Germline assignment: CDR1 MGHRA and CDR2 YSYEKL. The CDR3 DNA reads TGCGCCAGCAGCCTGGACCCGTTACCCGGGGAGCTGTTTTTT. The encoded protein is CASSLDPLPGELFF.

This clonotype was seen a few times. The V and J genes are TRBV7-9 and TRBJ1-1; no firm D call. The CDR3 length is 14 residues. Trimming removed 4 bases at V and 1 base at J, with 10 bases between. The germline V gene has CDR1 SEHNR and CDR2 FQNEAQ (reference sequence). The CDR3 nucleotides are TGTGCCAGCAGCTCCCGGGCCAGGAACACTGAAGCTTTCTTT. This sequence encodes CASSSRARNTEAFF.

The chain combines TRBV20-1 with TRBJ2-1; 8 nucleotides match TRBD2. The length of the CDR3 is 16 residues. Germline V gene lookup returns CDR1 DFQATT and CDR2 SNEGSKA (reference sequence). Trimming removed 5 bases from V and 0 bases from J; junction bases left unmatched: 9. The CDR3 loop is CSAHLRGVGSYNEQFF. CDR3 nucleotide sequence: TGCAGTGCTCATCTGCGGGGGGTTGGCTCCTACAATGAGCAGTTCTTC.

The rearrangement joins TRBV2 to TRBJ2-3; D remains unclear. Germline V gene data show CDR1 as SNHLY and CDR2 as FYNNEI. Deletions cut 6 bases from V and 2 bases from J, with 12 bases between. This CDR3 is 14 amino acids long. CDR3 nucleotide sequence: TGTGCCAGCAGGCCGGGCTCGCCCACAGATACGCAGTATTTT. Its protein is CASRPGSPTDTQYF.

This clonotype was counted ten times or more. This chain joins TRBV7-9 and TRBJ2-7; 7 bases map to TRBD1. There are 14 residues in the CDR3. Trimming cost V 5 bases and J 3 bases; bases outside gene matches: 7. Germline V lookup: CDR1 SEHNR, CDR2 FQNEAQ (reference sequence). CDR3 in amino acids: CASSQRDSHYEQYF. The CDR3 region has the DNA TGTGCCAGCAGCCAGAGGGACAGCCACTACGAGCAGTACTTC.

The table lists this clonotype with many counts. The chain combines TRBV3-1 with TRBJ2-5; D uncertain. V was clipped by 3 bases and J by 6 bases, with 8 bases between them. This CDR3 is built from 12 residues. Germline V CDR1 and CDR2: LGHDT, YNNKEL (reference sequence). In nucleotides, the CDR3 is TGTGCCAGCAGCCAGATGGCGCAGACCCAGTACTTC. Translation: CASSQMAQTQYF.

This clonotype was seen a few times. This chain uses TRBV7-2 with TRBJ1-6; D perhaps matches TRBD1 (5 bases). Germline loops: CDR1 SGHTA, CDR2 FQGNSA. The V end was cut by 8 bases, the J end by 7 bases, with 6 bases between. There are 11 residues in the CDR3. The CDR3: CASGQNSPLHF. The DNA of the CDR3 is TGTGCCAGCGGACAAAATTCACCCCTCCACTTT.